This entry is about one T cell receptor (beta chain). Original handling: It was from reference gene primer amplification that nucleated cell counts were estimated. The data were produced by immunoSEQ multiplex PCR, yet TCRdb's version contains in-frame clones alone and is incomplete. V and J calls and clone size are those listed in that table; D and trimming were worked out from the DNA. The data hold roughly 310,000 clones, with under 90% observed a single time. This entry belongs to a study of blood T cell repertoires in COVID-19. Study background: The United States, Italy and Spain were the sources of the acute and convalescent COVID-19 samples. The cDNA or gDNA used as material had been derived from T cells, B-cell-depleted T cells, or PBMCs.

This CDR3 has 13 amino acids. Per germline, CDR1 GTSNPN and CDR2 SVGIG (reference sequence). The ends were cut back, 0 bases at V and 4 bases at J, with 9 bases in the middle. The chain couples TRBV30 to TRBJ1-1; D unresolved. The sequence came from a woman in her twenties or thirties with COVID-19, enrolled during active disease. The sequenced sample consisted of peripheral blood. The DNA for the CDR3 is TGTGCCTGGAGTGTAGGAGGCGGCACTGAAGCTTTCTTT. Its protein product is CAWSVGGGTEAFF.